This passage covers 16 T cell receptor beta chains from one sample sequenced in a study of chronic HIV infection and antiretroviral therapy. TCRdb reanalysed the 5' RACE reads using MiXCR and keeps one entry per CDR3 protein. The sample records 40,000 to 50,000 distinct CDR3 sequences, approximately 19% being singletons. The specimen was peripheral blood. These receptor sequences come from an adult who had HIV and had not received antiretroviral therapy, or was an uninfected healthy control (not recorded which).

This clonotype was seen more than once but under ten times. The chain is built from TRBV11-2 and TRBJ1-3; D not certain. Germline V lookup: CDR1 SGHAT, CDR2 FQNNGV. Trimming removed 0 bases at V and 0 bases at J, with 3 bases between. The CDR3 loop spans 14 amino acids. In nucleotides, the CDR3 is TGTGCCAGCAGCTTAGAGTTCTCTGGAAACACCATATATTTT. Its translation: CASSLEFSGNTIYF.

This clonotype was found a few times. The chain recombines TRBV6-5 with TRBJ2-5, with 9 bases lining up with TRBD1. The CDR3 is 13 residues long. In germline, CDR1 is MNHEY, CDR2 SVGAGI. The ends lost 6 bases at V and 4 bases at J; junction bases unmatched: 3. The CDR3 DNA sequence: TGTGCCAGCAGCCGGGACAGGGCAGAGACCCAGTACTTC. This translates into CASSRDRAETQYF.

This clonotype has only a few counts. V gene TRBV20-1 combines with J gene TRBJ2-5, with D hard to call. CDR1 DFQATT and CDR2 SNEGSKA come from the germline V gene (reference sequence). CDR3 length: 15 amino acids. Trimming cost V 0 bases and J 1 base, with 12 bases left between them. The CDR3 DNA sequence: TGCAGTGCTAGAGATCGGCAGCTACCCCAAGAGACCCAGTACTTC. It translates to CSARDRQLPQETQYF.

This clonotype was counted once. This chain joins TRBV13 and TRBJ2-5; no clear D. CDR1 and CDR2 (germline): PRHDT, FYEKMQ (reference sequence). V lost 4 bases, J lost 4 bases, and 16 bases lay in between. CDR3 length: 15 residues. The CDR3 coding sequence is TGTGCCAGCAGCTCTGGGTCCCTGGGCGGAGAGACCCAGTACTTC. Its protein product is CASSSGSLGGETQYF.

The rearrangement uses TRBV27 and TRBJ2-4; D unclear. V lost 6 bases and J 4 bases, leaving 10 bases between the germline ends. This CDR3 has 13 amino acids. From germline, CDR1 is MNHEY and CDR2 SMNVEV (reference sequence). The CDR3 bases are TGTGCCAGCAGCCCCCTGGGGAAAAACATTCAGTACTTC. Its protein is CASSPLGKNIQYF.

This clonotype was recorded a few times. In nucleotides, the CDR3 is TGTGCCAGCAGTTTTAGGGGACAGGGAGGAGGAGCTTTCTTT. It yields the protein CASSFRGQGGGAFF. The chain joins TRBV27 to TRBJ1-1; the match to TRBD1 covers 9 bases. Per germline, CDR1 MNHEY and CDR2 SMNVEV (reference sequence). After removal of 3 bases from V and 10 bases from J, the junction contained 9 bases not matched to a gene. This CDR3 has 14 residues.

The CDR3 bases are TGTGCCAGCAGTTTCTTGGGGAGGGCGCAATTAACGAACACCGGGGAGCTGTTTTTT. Residues: CASSFLGRAQLTNTGELFF. This chain links TRBV28 with TRBJ2-2, with 7 bases identical to TRBD2. Per the germline V gene, CDR1 is MDHEN and CDR2 is SYDVKM. The CDR3 has 19 residues. J was trimmed by 0 bases and V by 3 bases; bases with no gene match: 13.

J is TRBJ2-7 and V is TRBV10-3; maybe TRBD1 (6 bases). V was trimmed by 5 bases and J by 5 bases, leaving 13 bases between them. The CDR3 is made up of 13 amino acids. Germline V gives CDR1 ENHRY, CDR2 SYGVKD. The CDR3 nucleotides are TGTGCCATCAGTCCCCCAGGGGTCAACGAGCAGTACTTC. Its protein is CAISPPGVNEQYF.

There are a few counts of this clonotype. The V and J genes are TRBV10-2 and TRBJ1-5; no firm D call. V lost 3 bases, J lost 0 bases, and 6 bases lay in between. From germline, CDR1 is WSHSY and CDR2 SAAADI. This CDR3 is 14 amino acids long. The CDR3 loop reads CASSEGNSNQPQHF. CDR3 coding DNA: TGCGCCAGCAGTGAAGGGAATAGCAATCAGCCCCAGCATTTT.

This clonotype was detected only a few times. V usage is TRBV11-2 and J usage is TRBJ2-1, with a tentative D call TRBD2 (6 bases). The ends were cut back, 5 bases at V and 8 bases at J, with 19 bases in the middle. CDR1 SGHAT and CDR2 FQNNGV come from the germline V gene. This CDR3 is built from 15 residues. The CDR3 DNA is TGTGCCAGCAGCAGCTCAAGACTAGTATTAGATGAGCAGTTCTTC. Translating gives CASSSSRLVLDEQFF.

The chain joins TRBV25-1 to TRBJ2-6; unclear D gene. Between the trimmed V and J ends, which lost 1 base and 0 bases, there was a span of 4 bases. Germline-derived CDR1 and CDR2 are MGHDK and SYGVNS. The CDR3 spans 15 residues. CDR3 protein: CASSEFASGANVLTF. Here the CDR3 DNA reads TGTGCCAGCAGTGAATTTGCCTCTGGGGCCAACGTCCTGACTTTC.

The CDR3 nucleotides read TGTGCCAGTAGTACCCGAGCGGGAGGCTCCTACGAGCAGTACTTC. Translating it yields CASSTRAGGSYEQYF. The V and J genes are TRBV19 and TRBJ2-7, with 9 bases that match TRBD2. Germline V CDR1 and CDR2: LNHDA, SQIVND (reference sequence). V was pared by 4 bases and J by 0 bases, with 4 bases of the junction left unmatched. The CDR3 has 15 residues.

This clonotype turned up a few times. This chain joins TRBV28 and TRBJ2-2; 11 bases align to TRBD1. J gave up 0 bases and V 4 bases, and 4 bases lay outside the gene matches. From germline, CDR1 is MDHEN and CDR2 SYDVKM. The CDR3 loop spans 17 amino acids. This CDR3 is CASSSPGQGANTGELFF. The CDR3 nucleotides are TGTGCCAGCAGTTCGCCGGGACAGGGGGCGAACACCGGGGAGCTGTTTTTT. Filled out from reference TRBV28 and TRBJ2-2, the complete variable domain reads DVKVTQSSRYLVKRTGEKVFLECVQDMDHENMFWYRQDPGLGLRLIYFSYDVKMKEKGDIPEGYSVSREKKERFSLILESASTNQTSMYLCASSSPGQGANTGELFFGEGSRLTVL.

This chain joins TRBV28 and TRBJ2-5, with D unresolved. There are 15 residues in the CDR3. The germline V gene has CDR1 MDHEN and CDR2 SYDVKM. V was trimmed by 5 bases and J by 2 bases, leaving 15 bases between them. CDR3 in amino acids: CASSPPEWKQETQYF. The CDR3 DNA reads as TGTGCCAGCAGTCCCCCTGAGTGGAAACAAGAGACCCAGTACTTC.

The V call is TRBV10-2, the J call TRBJ2-5, with TRBD1 matching over 7 bases. Germline lookup yields CDR1 WSHSY and CDR2 SAAADI. CDR3 length: 15 residues. V dropped 5 bases and J dropped 2; count of bases not matched to a gene: 8. CDR3 sequence: CASSYPAGGQETQYF. As DNA, the CDR3 is TGCGCCAGCAGTTACCCGGCAGGGGGACAAGAGACCCAGTACTTC.

This clonotype was counted only a few times. The CDR3 nucleotides read TGTGCCAGCAGTCGGACTAGCGGAGCCTACGAGCAGTACTTC. This codes for CASSRTSGAYEQYF. This rearrangement joins TRBV6-1 to TRBJ2-7; 10 bases map to TRBD2. Germline CDR1 and CDR2: MNHNS and SASEGT. This CDR3 comprises 14 residues. V shed 5 bases, J shed 2 bases, and the junction held 3 bases outside the gene matches.